The next 3 T cell receptor beta chains were all read from a single sample in a study of radiotherapy plus CTLA-4 blockade in lung cancer. Data came from immunoSEQ multiplex PCR; TCRdb stores just in-frame clones and leaves some out. This sample carries around 65,000 clones, roughly 80% of them seen once, and the ten largest clones take 4% to 5.5%. Sequencing used peripheral blood, obtained from a patient treated with radiotherapy plus ipilimumab. These receptor sequences come from a human donor with non-small cell lung cancer who had a complete response to radiotherapy plus ipilimumab.

To note about this clone: Its ends do not fully match the called genes, so a read error is possible. This sequence joins TRBV10-3 and TRBJ2-7; 9 bases agree with TRBD1. CDR1 is ENHRY and CDR2 is SYGVKD in the germline V gene. The CDR3 sequence is 13 residues long. The CDR3 region is CASSRDRDYEQYF. CDR3 DNA: TGTGCCAGCAGTCGGGACAGGGACTACGAGCAGTACTTC.

This clone was picked up a small number of times. The rearrangement uses TRBV5-6 and TRBJ1-3; D not resolved. Germline V gene sequence: CDR1 SGHDT, CDR2 YYEEEE. The CDR3 sequence is 15 residues long. The ends were cut back, 1 base at V and 6 bases at J, with 14 bases in the middle. The CDR3 loop is CASSLPREAKNTIYF. The CDR3 region has the DNA TGTGCCAGCAGCTTGCCCAGAGAAGCGAAAAACACCATATATTTT.

Turning to this clone: Other DNA variants within this sample encode the same CDR3. J is TRBJ1-2 and V is TRBV29-1, with D uncertain. Germline values: CDR1 SQVTM, CDR2 ANQGSEA. V was cut by 0 bases and J by 4 bases, with 6 bases left in between. This CDR3 is 12 amino acids long. This CDR3 is CSVEEGGYGYTF. The CDR3 coding sequence is TGCAGCGTTGAAGAGGGAGGCTATGGCTACACCTTC.